Shown below are 26 T cell receptor beta chains from a single sample sequenced in a study of T cell changes during pregnancy in multiple sclerosis. Sequencing was performed with immunoSEQ multiplex PCR; in TCRdb, only in-frame clones are kept and a portion is missing. Counted here are 66,000 or so clones, roughly nine tenths occurring once; the ten biggest clones make up approximately 5.3%. Material: CD8+ T cells from peripheral blood mononuclear cells, obtained before pregnancy. The receptor set was obtained from a female donor with multiple sclerosis, enrolled in a pregnancy study.

The J gene is TRBJ2-1, the V gene TRBV11-2; D may be TRBD2 (5 bases). V dropped 5 bases and J dropped 7 bases, with 12 bases sitting between them. This CDR3 is 13 amino acids long. Germline lookup yields CDR1 SGHAT and CDR2 FQNNGV. CDR3 bases: TGTGCCAGCAGCACCGGACTGGGGAATGAGCAGTTCTTC. It yields the protein CASSTGLGNEQFF.

V and J are TRBV27 and TRBJ2-1; 7 nucleotides align to TRBD2. The germline CDR1 and CDR2 sequences are MNHEY and SMNVEV (reference sequence). Trimming at V came to 7 bases and at J to 0 bases, leaving 3 bases not matched to a gene. The CDR3 has 14 residues. CDR3 sequence: CASKTGGSYNEQFF. As DNA, the CDR3 is TGTGCCAGCAAAACGGGGGGCTCCTACAATGAGCAGTTCTTC.

This sequence joins TRBV7-9 and TRBJ1-2, with TRBD1 matching 8 bases. The CDR3 runs 16 residues. Looked up from germline, CDR1 is SEHNR and CDR2 is FQNEAQ (reference sequence). V shed 4 bases and J 8 bases; nucleotides not matched to a gene: 15. CDR3 sequence: CASSSSYRGAREGYTF. Here the CDR3 DNA reads TGTGCCAGCAGCTCTTCATACAGGGGGGCCCGTGAGGGCTACACCTTC.

The V and J genes are TRBV30 and TRBJ1-1; D is unclear. The germline V and J ends were trimmed by 7 bases and 6 bases, with 18 bases remaining between them. Per germline, CDR1 GTSNPN and CDR2 SVGIG (reference sequence). The CDR3 has 13 residues. The CDR3 reads CASQGRDGAEAFF. CDR3 bases: TGTGCCTCCCAAGGACGGGATGGGGCTGAAGCTTTCTTT.

V and J are TRBV5-5 and TRBJ2-5, with 8 positions matching TRBD1. CDR1 is SGHKS and CDR2 is YYEKEE in the germline V gene (reference sequence). There are 15 residues in the CDR3. The ends lost 0 bases at V and 3 bases at J; junction bases unmatched: 4. The CDR3 coding sequence is TGTGCCAGCAGCTTGGACAGGGGGTTCGAAGAGACCCAGTACTTC. Translation gives CASSLDRGFEETQYF.

The genes are TRBV6-1 and TRBJ1-5; TRBD1 matches 10 bases. Germline CDR1 reads MNHNS; CDR2 reads SASEGT. This CDR3 is 13 amino acids long. Unmatched junction bases numbered 1, after V lost 7 bases and J lost 4 bases. The CDR3: CASKDRGNQPQHF. In DNA, the CDR3 is TGTGCCAGCAAGGACAGGGGGAATCAGCCCCAGCATTTT.

This chain joins TRBV9 and TRBJ1-2, with D possibly being TRBD1 (6 bases). CDR1 and CDR2 (germline): SGDLS, YYNGEE. V lost 2 bases to trimming and J lost 2 bases, with 22 bases between them. The CDR3 extends over 18 amino acids. Here the CDR3 reads CASSVSHDRRTENYGYTF. The CDR3 bases are TGTGCCAGCAGCGTTTCCCATGACAGGCGTACCGAGAACTATGGCTACACCTTC.

The chain carries TRBV4-1 and TRBJ1-1, with a tentative D call TRBD1 (5 bases). Looked up from germline, CDR1 is MGHRA and CDR2 is YSYEKL. The CDR3 consists of 14 residues. V dropped 1 base and J dropped 5 bases, with 11 bases sitting between them. CDR3 DNA: TGCGCCAGCAGCCAAGTGAGCCCAGGGACTGAAGCTTTCTTT. Translated, it gives CASSQVSPGTEAFF.

The CDR3 sequence is CASSEGQGLNTQYF. CDR3 in DNA: TGTGCCAGCAGCGAGGGACAGGGTCTAAATACGCAGTATTTT. The chain uses TRBV13 and TRBJ2-3; 9 bases agree with TRBD1. Germline V lookup: CDR1 PRHDT, CDR2 FYEKMQ (reference sequence). This CDR3 region has 14 residues. V lost 5 bases, J lost 7 bases, and 7 bases stayed unmatched.

The chain joins TRBV15 to TRBJ2-2, with 7 positions matching TRBD1. CDR1 is LNHNV and CDR2 is YYDKDF in the germline V gene (reference sequence). This CDR3 region has 17 residues. Trimming removed 0 bases from V and 3 bases from J; junction bases left unmatched: 7. DNA of the CDR3: TGTGCCACCAGCAGAGATATCGACAGGGATTACACCGGGGAGCTGTTTTTT. This codes for CATSRDIDRDYTGELFF.

This clone was counted only a few times. This chain joins TRBV11-2 and TRBJ2-3; TRBD2 aligns across 11 bases. Germline lookup yields CDR1 SGHAT and CDR2 FQNNGV. V shed 1 base, J shed 0 bases, and the junction held 9 bases outside the gene matches. CDR3 length equals 19 residues. The CDR3 here is CASSLGGLAGGLSTDTQYF. The CDR3 DNA is TGTGCCAGCAGCTTAGGGGGCCTAGCGGGGGGCCTAAGCACAGATACGCAGTATTTT.

The chain joins TRBV27 to TRBJ1-5; D call uncertain. V was pared by 10 bases and J by 0 bases, with 10 bases between. This CDR3 is built from 13 residues. Germline V gene data show CDR1 as MNHEY and CDR2 as SMNVEV (reference sequence). The CDR3 sequence: CATGHFSNQPQHF. Written as DNA, the CDR3 is TGTGCCACTGGGCACTTTAGCAATCAGCCCCAGCATTTT.

The J gene is TRBJ2-5, the V gene TRBV7-8, with TRBD1 matching 9 bases. This CDR3 spans 19 amino acids. J gave up 3 bases and V 4 bases, and 18 bases lay outside the gene matches. CDR1 and CDR2 (germline): SGHVS, FQNEAQ. CDR3 in amino acids: CASSSPHGGTGHYEETQYF. The CDR3 DNA reads TGTGCCAGCAGCTCCCCTCACGGCGGGACAGGGCATTACGAAGAGACCCAGTACTTC.

The rearrangement joins TRBV6-5 to TRBJ2-5; D might be TRBD2 (6 bases). The CDR3 is made up of 14 amino acids. The germline V and J ends were trimmed by 0 bases and 5 bases, with 10 bases remaining between them. CDR1 and CDR2 from the germline V gene are MNHEY and SVGAGI. CDR3 sequence reads: CASSYSPGDETQYF. The DNA of the CDR3 is TGTGCCAGCAGTTACTCGCCGGGGGACGAGACCCAGTACTTC.

The V gene is TRBV11-2, the J gene TRBJ1-4, with D unresolved. V was shortened by 0 bases and J by 17 bases, with 16 bases between the two germline ends. The germline V gene has CDR1 SGHAT and CDR2 FQNNGV. The CDR3 is made up of 13 amino acids. The CDR3 coding sequence is TGTGCCAGCAGCTTAGAGGTGGGAGGGTCGATTTTTTTT. Encoded protein: CASSLEVGGSIFF.

This chain uses TRBV4-1 with TRBJ1-1; no definite D call. From germline, CDR1 is MGHRA and CDR2 YSYEKL. The CDR3 has 15 amino acids. Trimming stripped 4 bases from V and 1 base from J, with 13 bases between. The CDR3 DNA reads TGCGCCAGCAGCCCAGATCGGGGTACGAACACTGAAGCTTTCTTT. Amino acid sequence: CASSPDRGTNTEAFF.

The CDR3 nucleotides read TGTGCCAGCTCCGGACAGGGGGCCTTTAGGGAAAAACTGTTTTTT. Translated, it gives CASSGQGAFREKLFF. V usage is TRBV25-1 and J usage is TRBJ1-4; 11 nucleotides line up with TRBD1. Trimming took 8 bases from V and 8 from J; bases not matched to a gene: 10. Germline V gene data show CDR1 as MGHDK and CDR2 as SYGVNS. The CDR3 length is 15 residues.

This chain joins TRBV6-1 and TRBJ2-1; TRBD1 matches 7 bases. The germline gives CDR1 MNHNS, CDR2 SASEGT. Losses at the gene ends were 2 bases for V and 6 bases for J; bases not matched to a gene: 7. The CDR3 is 15 residues long. CDR3 protein: CASSESRQGINEQFF. The CDR3 DNA reads TGTGCCAGCAGTGAATCCCGACAGGGCATCAATGAGCAGTTCTTC.

Turning to this clone: The junction and the germline gene differ at one end; a read error may be behind it. The chain combines TRBV13 with TRBJ2-7; TRBD2 matches at 9 bases. The CDR3 runs 12 residues. Per the germline V gene, CDR1 is PRHDT and CDR2 is FYEKMQ (reference sequence). CDR3 nucleotide sequence: TGTGCCAGCAGCGGCGGGGGGGGGCCCCCCGTCTTC. Protein sequence: CASSGGGGPPVF.

The chain has TRBV4-1 and TRBJ1-6; D is undetermined. This CDR3 region has 18 residues. Trimming shortened V by 0 bases and J by 0 bases, and 12 bases separated the two germline ends. The germline CDR1 and CDR2 sequences are MGHRA and YSYEKL. CDR3 residues: CASSQDRPGLSYNSPLHF. The CDR3 bases are TGCGCCAGCAGCCAAGATAGACCAGGCCTCTCCTATAATTCACCCCTCCACTTT.

J is TRBJ1-2 and V is TRBV5-6, with D possibly TRBD1 on 6 matching bases. CDR3 length: 16 amino acids. With 4 bases removed from V and 5 bases from J, the gap between germline ends came to 21 bases. Germline loops: CDR1 SGHDT, CDR2 YYEEEE. The CDR3 spells CASSRRTAGVGYGYTF. The CDR3 DNA reads as TGTGCCAGCAGCCGGAGGACCGCAGGGGTGGGATATGGCTACACCTTC.

The genes are TRBV13 and TRBJ1-4; perhaps TRBD1 as D (6 bases). Trimming stripped 4 bases from V and 8 bases from J, with 11 bases between. The CDR3 extends over 13 amino acids. The germline V gene has CDR1 PRHDT and CDR2 FYEKMQ (reference sequence). The CDR3 here is CASSSEGGEKLFF. The CDR3 DNA is TGTGCCAGCAGCTCGGAGGGGGGGGAAAAACTGTTTTTT. Together with reference TRBV13 and TRBJ1-4, the CDR3 gives the full variable domain: AAGVIQSPRHLIKEKRETATLKCYPIPRHDTVYWYQQGPGQDPQFLISFYEKMQSDKGSIPDRFSAQQFSDYHSELNMSSLELGDSALYFCASSSEGGEKLFFGSGTQLSVL.

The V and J genes are TRBV9 and TRBJ2-2; 9 nucleotides agree with TRBD1. The germline V gene encodes CDR1 SGDLS and CDR2 YYNGEE. Trimming took 1 base from V and 4 from J; bases not matched to a gene: 8. CDR3 length equals 17 residues. CDR3 amino acids: CASSVNLGTGFTGELFF. The CDR3 DNA reads TGTGCCAGCAGCGTAAATTTAGGGACAGGGTTCACCGGGGAGCTGTTTTTT.

The table lists this clone with a count of one. The V call is TRBV5-6, the J call TRBJ2-2, with 10 bases fitting TRBD1. The V gene's germline CDR1 is SGHDT and CDR2 YYEEEE. V was pared by 6 bases and J by 6 bases, with 5 bases of the junction left unmatched. The CDR3 is 14 amino acids. As DNA, the CDR3 is TGTGCCAGCACCGAGACAGGGGGCCCCGGGGAGCTGTTTTTT. Residues: CASTETGGPGELFF.

The chain employs TRBV6-1 and TRBJ1-1; 10 bases agree with TRBD1. The CDR3 runs 15 residues. Losses at the gene ends were 3 bases for V and 5 bases for J; bases not matched to a gene: 6. Germline CDR1 reads MNHNS; CDR2 reads SASEGT. CDR3 loop: CASSDLGTGVTEAFF. CDR3 coding DNA: TGTGCCAGCAGTGATCTAGGGACAGGGGTTACTGAAGCTTTCTTT.

The V call is TRBV7-9, the J call TRBJ2-7; TRBD1 matches at 8 bases. The junction had 1 base not matched to a gene; V was cut back by 3 bases and J by 3 bases. The CDR3 is made up of 13 amino acids. Germline V gene data show CDR1 as SEHNR and CDR2 as FQNEAQ (reference sequence). The CDR3 coding sequence is TGTGCCAGCAGCTTTGGACAGGGCTACGAGCAGTACTTC. Protein: CASSFGQGYEQYF. Filled out from reference TRBV7-9 and TRBJ2-7, the complete variable domain reads DTGVSQNPRHKITKRGQNVTFRCDPISEHNRLYWYRQTLGQGPEFLTYFQNEAQLEKSRLLSDRFSAERPKGSFSTLEIQRTEQGDSAMYLCASSFGQGYEQYFGPGTRLTVT.